These 21 T cell receptor beta chains were sequenced from one sample in a study of T cell repertoires in cytomegalovirus infection. Each CDR3 protein gets one entry after TCRdb re-called the reads with MiXCR. The sample includes about 140,000 distinct CDR3 sequences, approximately 5.9% of them seen just once. The sequenced sample consisted of PBMCs. The receptors were gathered from a human donor in good health (CMV status not recorded). Some clones in this sample may be carry-over from other donors' samples.

This clonotype was counted only a few times. The rearrangement joins TRBV28 to TRBJ1-5; D unclear. CDR1 MDHEN and CDR2 SYDVKM come from the germline V gene. Trimming stripped 2 bases from V and 1 base from J, with 9 bases between. CDR3 length equals 15 residues. As DNA, the CDR3 is TGTGCCAGCAGTTTACAGAGTTACAGCAATCAGCCCCAGCATTTT. Amino acid sequence: CASSLQSYSNQPQHF. The whole variable domain, remainder taken from reference TRBV28 and TRBJ1-5, is DVKVTQSSRYLVKRTGEKVFLECVQDMDHENMFWYRQDPGLGLRLIYFSYDVKMKEKGDIPEGYSVSREKKERFSLILESASTNQTSMYLCASSLQSYSNQPQHFGDGTRLSIL.

This chain links TRBV20-1 with TRBJ1-2; D is undetermined. In germline, CDR1 is DFQATT, CDR2 SNEGSKA (reference sequence). The CDR3 sequence is 13 residues long. The germline V and J ends were trimmed by 2 bases and 7 bases, with 14 bases remaining between them. The CDR3 region has the DNA TGCAGTGCTAGAAGGGCAGAAATTGTTGGCTACACCTTC. It specifies CSARRAEIVGYTF.

This clonotype came up a few times. The chain has TRBV28 and TRBJ1-4; D is undetermined. V was pared by 5 bases and J by 7 bases, with 11 bases between. The germline V gene encodes CDR1 MDHEN and CDR2 SYDVKM. The length of the CDR3 is 13 residues. This CDR3 is CASSPLSGEKLFF. The CDR3 DNA reads as TGTGCCAGCAGTCCCCTGAGTGGTGAAAAACTGTTTTTT. The variable domain in full, completed from reference TRBV28 and TRBJ1-4, reads DVKVTQSSRYLVKRTGEKVFLECVQDMDHENMFWYRQDPGLGLRLIYFSYDVKMKEKGDIPEGYSVSREKKERFSLILESASTNQTSMYLCASSPLSGEKLFFGSGTQLSVL.

In this sample, this clonotype turned up many times. The chain combines TRBV7-2 with TRBJ1-2; D call uncertain. The CDR3 is 14 residues long. Germline CDR1 SGHTA, CDR2 FQGNSA. The V gene lost 4 bases and the J gene lost 2 bases, with 11 bases spanning the gap. CDR3 bases: TGTGCCAGCAGCTCCCAAGCGGGAAACTATGGCTACACCTTC. This encodes CASSSQAGNYGYTF. The full variable domain, with the rest looked up from reference TRBV7-2 and TRBJ1-2, is GAGVSQSPSNKVTEKGKDVELRCDPISGHTALYWYRQSLGQGLEFLIYFQGNSAPDKSGLPSDRFSAERTGGSVSTLTIQRTQQEDSAVYLCASSSQAGNYGYTFGSGTRLTVV.

The table lists this clonotype with a few counts. The J gene is TRBJ2-2, the V gene TRBV19; D might be TRBD1 (5 bases). Per germline, CDR1 LNHDA and CDR2 SQIVND (reference sequence). V was pared by 3 bases and J by 1 base, with 9 bases between. CDR3 length: 15 amino acids. The CDR3 reads CASSISTENTGELFF. CDR3 coding DNA: TGTGCCAGTAGTATCTCGACAGAGAACACCGGGGAGCTGTTTTTT.

This rearrangement joins TRBV6-2 or TRBV6-3 to TRBJ2-5; D remains ambiguous. Trimming pared 6 bases from V and 4 bases from J, leaving 12 bases between. The CDR3 length is 13 residues. Looked up from germline, CDR1 is MNHEY and CDR2 is SVGEGT. CDR3 residues: CASSGIGGETQYF. The CDR3, as DNA: TGTGCCAGCAGCGGAATAGGCGGAGAGACCCAGTACTTC.

This clonotype was observed many times. The chain recombines TRBV7-2 with TRBJ2-7; TRBD2 matches at 13 bases. V lost 5 bases and J lost 2; bases outside the gene matches: 3. Germline V gene data show CDR1 as SGHTA and CDR2 as FQGNSA. The CDR3 contains 15 residues. The CDR3 sequence is CASSIGLAGAYEQYF. Here the CDR3 DNA reads TGTGCCAGCAGCATCGGACTAGCGGGGGCCTACGAGCAGTACTTC.

This clonotype has at least ten counts. The J gene is TRBJ2-7, the V gene TRBV7-2; D gene ambiguous. The CDR3 runs 13 residues. Deletions cut 0 bases from V and 4 bases from J, with 7 bases between. Germline values: CDR1 SGHTA, CDR2 FQGNSA. CDR3 loop: CASSLAPGYEQYF. The CDR3 nucleotides are TGTGCCAGCAGCTTAGCGCCGGGTTACGAGCAGTACTTC. The complete variable domain, with remaining parts taken from reference TRBV7-2 and TRBJ2-7, reads GAGVSQSPSNKVTEKGKDVELRCDPISGHTALYWYRQSLGQGLEFLIYFQGNSAPDKSGLPSDRFSAERTGGSVSTLTIQRTQQEDSAVYLCASSLAPGYEQYFGPGTRLTVT.

This clonotype was seen many times. The V gene is TRBV7-3, the J gene TRBJ1-1; D gene ambiguous. V was pared by 2 bases and J by 1 base, with 11 bases between. Germline-derived CDR1 and CDR2 are SGHTA and FQGTGA. CDR3 length equals 15 residues. The CDR3 DNA sequence: TGTGCCAGCAGCTTAGATGCGGCGGCGAACACTGAAGCTTTCTTT. It codes for CASSLDAAANTEAFF.

This clonotype appeared many times. The V gene is TRBV28, the J gene TRBJ1-5, with D perhaps matching TRBD1 (6 bases). Trimming cost V 8 bases and J 6 bases, with 20 bases left between them. CDR3 length: 15 amino acids. Looked up from germline, CDR1 is MDHEN and CDR2 is SYDVKM. The CDR3 coding sequence is TGTGCCAGCGTTGGGGGAGGGGGGAATCGTCAGCCCCAGCATTTT. Its protein product is CASVGGGGNRQPQHF.

This clonotype was observed a few times. This chain joins TRBV20-1 and TRBJ1-6; 8 bases are a match to TRBD1. Germline values: CDR1 DFQATT, CDR2 SNEGSKA (reference sequence). The CDR3 spans 16 residues. After removal of 0 bases from V and 7 bases from J, the junction contained 8 bases not matched to a gene. For the CDR3, the DNA is TGCAGTGCTAGAGATGCCGGGACAGGCGGCAATTCACCCCTCCACTTT. It codes for CSARDAGTGGNSPLHF.

This clonotype was observed many times. The V call is TRBV19, the J call TRBJ1-1; D remains ambiguous. The CDR3 runs 15 residues. Germline V gene sequence: CDR1 LNHDA, CDR2 SQIVND (reference sequence). V was cut by 5 bases and J by 5 bases, with 18 bases left in between. The CDR3 loop reads CASSPRAAATTEAFF. In DNA, the CDR3 is TGTGCCAGTAGTCCAAGGGCCGCAGCAACAACTGAAGCTTTCTTT.

This clonotype was counted at least ten times. The chain recombines TRBV7-2 with TRBJ1-3; a possible D gene is TRBD1 (6 bases). This CDR3 spans 21 amino acids. The V end was cut by 1 base, the J end by 0 bases, with 25 bases between. The germline V gene encodes CDR1 SGHTA and CDR2 FQGNSA. The CDR3 here is CASSLVFGYRVMGDSGNTIYF. CDR3 coding DNA: TGTGCCAGCAGCTTAGTTTTTGGGTACAGGGTTATGGGGGACTCTGGAAACACCATATATTTT.

This clonotype was detected only a few times. The chain couples TRBV29-1 to TRBJ2-7, with 7 bases identical to TRBD2. CDR1 and CDR2 from the germline V gene are SQVTM and ANQGSEA. The CDR3 is 11 residues long. V shed 4 bases and J 7 bases; nucleotides not matched to a gene: 4. This chain's CDR3 is CSVVSAGEQYF. CDR3 coding DNA: TGCAGCGTTGTTTCAGCGGGGGAGCAGTACTTC.

About this clonotype itself: A much bigger clone sits one base away, suggesting this may be a read error. The DNA for the CDR3 is TGTGCCAGCAGCCCCCTAGCGGGGGAGCCGGCAGATACGCAGTATTTT. Its protein is CASSPLAGEPADTQYF. V gene TRBV7-3 combines with J gene TRBJ2-3; 10 bases align to TRBD2. With 5 bases clipped from V and 4 bases from J, the junction kept 9 bases outside the gene matches. Germline CDR1 is SGHTA and CDR2 is FQGTGA. This CDR3 region has 16 residues.

The chain couples TRBV12-3 or TRBV12-4 to TRBJ2-1; D possibly corresponds to TRBD1 (6 bases). The V and J ends lost 4 bases and 6 bases respectively, with 19 bases between them. The CDR3 loop spans 16 amino acids. CDR3 coding DNA: TGTGCCAGCAGTTACGCCAGGGGCTCAAGGGTCAATGAGCAGTTCTTC. As protein: CASSYARGSRVNEQFF.

This clonotype occurred many times. The chain couples TRBV10-3 to TRBJ1-4; D unclear. This CDR3 contains 14 residues. Germline CDR1 ENHRY, CDR2 SYGVKD. V was shortened by 5 bases and J by 10 bases, with 17 bases between the two germline ends. The DNA for the CDR3 is TGTGCCATCAGTCCTGGCCTGGAGGGTAGAAAACTGTTTTTT. Its translation: CAISPGLEGRKLFF.

This clonotype came up many times. V gene TRBV28 combines with J gene TRBJ2-7; a possible D gene is TRBD2 (5 bases). Trimming left V 2 bases short and J 3 bases short, with 11 bases between. Germline lookup yields CDR1 MDHEN and CDR2 SYDVKM. The CDR3 has 14 amino acids. CDR3 protein: CASSLPGDHYEQYF. As DNA, the CDR3 is TGTGCCAGCAGTTTACCCGGGGATCACTACGAGCAGTACTTC.

This clonotype was seen ten or more times. The V and J genes are TRBV18 and TRBJ2-3, with D perhaps being TRBD1 or TRBD2 (5 bases each). Per the germline V gene, CDR1 is KGHSH and CDR2 is LQKENI. V gave up 1 base and J gave up 0 bases, with 11 bases separating them. The CDR3 sequence is 16 residues long. This CDR3 reads CASSPRDAPSTDTQYF. DNA of the CDR3: TGTGCCAGCTCACCACGGGACGCACCGAGCACAGATACGCAGTATTTT.

V usage is TRBV29-1 and J usage is TRBJ1-3; perhaps TRBD1 as D (5 bases). Germline loops: CDR1 SQVTM, CDR2 ANQGSEA. This CDR3 is built from 14 residues. The V end lost 6 bases, the J end lost 0 bases, and 12 bases lay between the germline ends. The CDR3 DNA reads TGCAGCGTCACGGGACTCCTCTCTGGAAACACCATATATTTT. Translating gives CSVTGLLSGNTIYF.

This clonotype was seen many times. The rearrangement links TRBV7-2 to TRBJ1-1; 9 bases line up with TRBD1. The germline gives CDR1 SGHTA, CDR2 FQGNSA. V gave up 5 bases and J gave up 4 bases; unmatched junction bases: 8. The CDR3 length is 15 residues. The CDR3 here is CASSPMGQGLTEAFF. As DNA, the CDR3 is TGTGCCAGCAGCCCGATGGGACAGGGCCTCACTGAAGCTTTCTTT.